This T cell receptor (beta chain) was recovered during a study of radiotherapy plus CTLA-4 blockade in lung cancer. This clone has just one count. Repertoires were generated with immunoSEQ multiplex PCR, while TCRdb's copy carries only in-frame clones and drops some. The sample contains around 63,000 clones, 60% to 80% of which appear only once. This clonotype was obtained from a human donor with non-small cell lung cancer whose response to radiotherapy plus ipilimumab could not be evaluated. Some clones in this sample may be carry-over from other donors' samples. The sequencing here drew on peripheral blood, taken from a patient treated with radiotherapy plus ipilimumab.

The CDR3 sequence is CASSQDIAGGLEAQYF. The CDR3 region has the DNA TGCGCCAGCAGCCAAGACATAGCGGGGGGGCTAGAGGCGCAGTATTTT. The rearrangement joins TRBV4-1 to TRBJ2-3; 11 positions match TRBD2. J gave up 10 bases and V 0 bases, and 9 bases lay outside the gene matches. CDR1 is MGHRA and CDR2 is YSYEKL in the germline V gene. The CDR3 has 16 amino acids.